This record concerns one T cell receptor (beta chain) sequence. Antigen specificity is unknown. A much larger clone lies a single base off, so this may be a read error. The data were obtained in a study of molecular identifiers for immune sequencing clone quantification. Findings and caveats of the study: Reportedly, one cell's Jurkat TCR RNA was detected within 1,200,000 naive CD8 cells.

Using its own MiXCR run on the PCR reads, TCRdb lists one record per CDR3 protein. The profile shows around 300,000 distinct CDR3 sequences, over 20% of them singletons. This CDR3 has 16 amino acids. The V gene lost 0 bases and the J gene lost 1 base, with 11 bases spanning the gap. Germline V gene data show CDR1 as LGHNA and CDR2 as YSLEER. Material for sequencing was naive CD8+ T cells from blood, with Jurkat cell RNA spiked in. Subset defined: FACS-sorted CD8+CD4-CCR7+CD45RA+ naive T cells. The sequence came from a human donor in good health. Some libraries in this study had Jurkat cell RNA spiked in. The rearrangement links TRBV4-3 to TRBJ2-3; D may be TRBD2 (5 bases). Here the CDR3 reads CASSQDRWTCTDTQYF. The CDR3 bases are TGCGCCAGCAGCCAAGACCGATGGACTTGCACAGATACGCAGTATTTT.